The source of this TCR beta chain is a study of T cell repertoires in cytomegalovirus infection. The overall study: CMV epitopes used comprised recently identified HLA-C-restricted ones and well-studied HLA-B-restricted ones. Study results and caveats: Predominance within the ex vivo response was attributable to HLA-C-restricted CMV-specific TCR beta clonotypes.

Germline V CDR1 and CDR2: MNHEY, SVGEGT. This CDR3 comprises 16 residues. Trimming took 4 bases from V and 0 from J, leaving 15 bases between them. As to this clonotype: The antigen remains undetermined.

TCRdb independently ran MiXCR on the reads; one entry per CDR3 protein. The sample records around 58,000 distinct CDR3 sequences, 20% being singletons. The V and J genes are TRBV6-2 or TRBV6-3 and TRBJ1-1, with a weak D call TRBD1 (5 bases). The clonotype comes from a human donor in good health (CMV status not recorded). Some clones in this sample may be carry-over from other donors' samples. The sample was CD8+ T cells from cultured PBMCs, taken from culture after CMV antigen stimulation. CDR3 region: CASSSPRQFMNTEAFF. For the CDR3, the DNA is TGTGCCAGCAGTTCCCCCCGACAGTTCATGAACACTGAAGCTTTCTTT.